This T cell receptor beta chain was retrieved from a study of T-cell reconstitution after alpha-beta-depleted transplantation in children. Many counts were recorded for this clonotype. V lost 4 bases and J 4 bases, leaving 14 bases between the germline ends. CDR1 is SGHDT and CDR2 is YYEEEE in the germline V gene. The CDR3 is 14 residues long. It was with unique molecular identifiers that the TCRbeta library was prepared. MiXCR, applied by TCRdb to the PCR reads, yields one record per CDR3 protein. The sample includes over 550,000 distinct CDR3 sequences, roughly a tenth seen only once; the top ten take roughly 4%.

The TCR sequence derives from a human donor who donated a stem cell graft to a child with acute myeloid leukemia. V and J are TRBV5-6 and TRBJ1-1; weak D call: TRBD1 (6 bases). The sequenced sample was PBMCs from the stem cell graft donor, obtained from the stem cell graft. The CDR3 DNA sequence: TGTGCCAGCAGCAAAAGGGGGAGAGCCACTGAAGCTTTCTTT. Residues: CASSKRGRATEAFF.